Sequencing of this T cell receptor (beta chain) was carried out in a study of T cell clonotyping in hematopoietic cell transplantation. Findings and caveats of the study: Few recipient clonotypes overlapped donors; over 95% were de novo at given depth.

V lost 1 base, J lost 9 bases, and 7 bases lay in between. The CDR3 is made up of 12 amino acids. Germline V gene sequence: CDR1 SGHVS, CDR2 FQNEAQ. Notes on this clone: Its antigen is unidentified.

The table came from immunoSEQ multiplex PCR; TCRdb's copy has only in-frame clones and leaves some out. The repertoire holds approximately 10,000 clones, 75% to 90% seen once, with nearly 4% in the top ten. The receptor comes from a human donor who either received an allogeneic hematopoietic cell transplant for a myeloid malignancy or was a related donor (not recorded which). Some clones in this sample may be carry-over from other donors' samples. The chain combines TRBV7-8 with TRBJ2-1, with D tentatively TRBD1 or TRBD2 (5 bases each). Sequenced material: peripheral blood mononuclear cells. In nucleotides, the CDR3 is TGTGCCAGCAGCTTAGTTGGGGGTGAGCAGTTCTTC. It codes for CASSLVGGEQFF.